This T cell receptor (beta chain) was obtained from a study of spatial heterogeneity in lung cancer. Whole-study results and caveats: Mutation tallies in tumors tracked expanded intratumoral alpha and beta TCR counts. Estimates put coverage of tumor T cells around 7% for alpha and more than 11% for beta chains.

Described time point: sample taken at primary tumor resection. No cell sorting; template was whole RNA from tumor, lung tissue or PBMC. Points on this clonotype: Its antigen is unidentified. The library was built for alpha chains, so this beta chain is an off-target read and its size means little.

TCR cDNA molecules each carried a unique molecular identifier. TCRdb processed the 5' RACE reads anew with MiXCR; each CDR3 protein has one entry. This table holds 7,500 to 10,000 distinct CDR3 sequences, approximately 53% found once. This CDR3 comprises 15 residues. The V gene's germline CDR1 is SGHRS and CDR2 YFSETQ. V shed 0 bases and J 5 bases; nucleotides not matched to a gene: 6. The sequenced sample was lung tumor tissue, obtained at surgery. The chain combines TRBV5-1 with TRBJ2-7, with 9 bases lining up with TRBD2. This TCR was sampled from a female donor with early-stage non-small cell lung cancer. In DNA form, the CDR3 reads TGCGCCAGCAGCTTGGTTGGGGGACTAGCCAACGAGCAGTACTTC. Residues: CASSLVGGLANEQYF.